One and the same sample provided the 21 T cell receptor beta chains below, sequenced in a study of blood T cells in healthy people across ages. The second PCR ran about 6 to 12 cycles with a sample-barcoded 5' primer and J-beta primers. MiXCR was run by TCRdb on the 5' RACE reads, yielding one entry per CDR3 protein. The profile shows about 800,000 distinct CDR3 sequences, around 25% of them singletons. The data also belong to a second study, concerning T cells of mothers and their children.

The specimen was blood. The receptors here all came from a boy aged 5-17 years in good health.

The gene calls are TRBV7-9 and TRBJ2-7; weak D call: TRBD1 (6 bases). The CDR3 has 15 residues. The germline CDR1 and CDR2 sequences are SEHNR and FQNEAQ (reference sequence). V dropped 2 bases and J dropped 6 bases, with 17 bases sitting between them. The CDR3 protein is CASSLSGTLDLEQYF. The CDR3 DNA reads as TGTGCCAGCAGCTTAAGTGGGACACTGGACCTCGAGCAGTACTTC.

This clonotype came up a few times. This chain uses TRBV19 with TRBJ2-3; 8 bases map to TRBD2. The CDR3 contains 17 residues. The germline V gene encodes CDR1 LNHDA and CDR2 SQIVND (reference sequence). V dropped 5 bases and J dropped 2; count of bases not matched to a gene: 12. The CDR3 nucleotides are TGTGCCAGTAGTCCGAAGCGTACTAGCGGATCCACAGATACGCAGTATTTT. It codes for CASSPKRTSGSTDTQYF.

There are a few counts of this clonotype. The germline gene is not matched at one end of the junction; a read error may be the cause. The chain carries TRBV6-5 and TRBJ1-1, with no clear D. Germline loops: CDR1 MNHEY, CDR2 SVGAGI. CDR3 length: 13 amino acids. CDR3: CASTTRGHTDAFF. CDR3 nucleotides: TGTGCCAGCACCACCCGGGGTCACACTGATGCTTTCTTT.

This clonotype was picked up many times. The chain employs TRBV7-3 and TRBJ1-1, with D maybe TRBD1 (6 bases). The V and J ends lost 0 bases and 1 base respectively, with 6 bases between them. Germline values: CDR1 SGHTA, CDR2 FQGTGA. This CDR3 contains 14 residues. CDR3 sequence: CASSLTGQNTEAFF. DNA of the CDR3: TGTGCCAGCAGCTTAACGGGACAGAACACTGAAGCTTTCTTT.

The chain carries TRBV27 and TRBJ2-1, with 12 bases aligning to TRBD2. The CDR3 is 15 amino acids. Trimming took 4 bases from V and 8 from J; bases not matched to a gene: 6. Germline CDR1 reads MNHEY; CDR2 reads SMNVEV (reference sequence). CDR3 nucleotides: TGTGCCAGCAGTTCTCTAGCGGGAGGGGTGTATGAGCAGTTCTTC. It translates to CASSSLAGGVYEQFF.

This clonotype appeared a single time. V gene TRBV5-1 combines with J gene TRBJ2-5, with 9 bases matching TRBD2. V trimming: 6 bases; J trimming: 1 base; junction bases outside the gene matches: 13. The germline V gene has CDR1 SGHRS and CDR2 YFSETQ. The length of the CDR3 is 17 residues. CDR3 nucleotide sequence: TGCGCCAGCACCCGAGGGAGCGGGGGGCTCCTCCAAGAGACCCAGTACTTC. Protein sequence: CASTRGSGGLLQETQYF.

This chain joins TRBV28 and TRBJ2-3, with 14 positions matching TRBD2. CDR1 and CDR2 (germline): MDHEN, SYDVKM. With V trimmed by 5 bases and J by 3 bases, 7 bases remained unmatched. The CDR3 runs 17 residues. CDR3 bases: TGTGCCAGCAGTCCACTAGGGACTAGCGGGGGAACAGATACGCAGTATTTT. This translates into CASSPLGTSGGTDTQYF.

The V gene is TRBV4-1, the J gene TRBJ2-3; no reliable D call. V was trimmed by 0 bases and J by 8 bases, leaving 9 bases between them. Per the germline V gene, CDR1 is MGHRA and CDR2 is YSYEKL. The CDR3 runs to 13 residues. In nucleotides, the CDR3 is TGCGCCAGCAGCCAAGATGACACGGGTACGCAGTATTTT. This translates into CASSQDDTGTQYF.

This clonotype has only a few counts. The gene calls are TRBV4-3 and TRBJ2-4, with D possibly TRBD1 on 6 matching bases. Trimming removed 2 bases from V and 0 bases from J, with 17 bases in between. The V gene's germline CDR1 is LGHNA and CDR2 YSLEER. The CDR3 has 18 residues. The CDR3 nucleotides read TGCGCCAGCAGCCAACCGCTTCCAGGGGCGATAGCCAAAAACATTCAGTACTTC. The encoded protein is CASSQPLPGAIAKNIQYF.

This clonotype came up a few times. This chain connects TRBV20-1 to TRBJ1-6; the D is unclear. Per the germline V gene, CDR1 is DFQATT and CDR2 is SNEGSKA (reference sequence). This CDR3 has 13 residues. V dropped 0 bases and J dropped 7 bases, with 7 bases sitting between them. The CDR3 is CSARDAENSPLHF. The DNA of the CDR3 is TGCAGTGCTAGAGATGCGGAGAATTCACCCCTCCACTTT.

This clonotype has more than one count but fewer than ten. The chain uses TRBV29-1 and TRBJ2-1, with 9 bases aligning to TRBD2. CDR3 length: 15 amino acids. The V and J ends lost 3 bases and 12 bases, in that order; junction bases with no gene match: 15. Germline CDR1 is SQVTM and CDR2 is ANQGSEA. The CDR3, as DNA: TGCAGCGTTGAGGGCGGGAGGGCCGTCCAATTTGTGCAGTTCTTC. Its protein product is CSVEGGRAVQFVQFF.

This clonotype was picked up a small number of times. This rearrangement joins TRBV27 to TRBJ1-4; no firm D call. The CDR3 runs 16 residues. Trimming shortened V by 4 bases and J by 8 bases, and 20 bases separated the two germline ends. Germline CDR1 is MNHEY and CDR2 is SMNVEV (reference sequence). The chain's CDR3 is CASSSREEREREKLFF. CDR3 nucleotide sequence: TGTGCCAGCAGTTCCCGCGAGGAAAGGGAACGGGAAAAACTGTTTTTT.

This clonotype was picked up a small number of times. This sequence joins TRBV7-2 and TRBJ2-5, with 7 bases fitting TRBD1. The J call is uncertain, as TRBJ2-7 better fits the DNA end. The length of the CDR3 is 14 residues. Germline V gene data show CDR1 as SGHTA and CDR2 as FQGNSA. The CDR3 region has the DNA TGTGCCAGCAGCCAATACAGGGGTCCCTACGAGCAGTACTTC. Its translation: CASSQYRGPYEQYF.

This rearrangement joins TRBV7-9 to TRBJ2-4; D remains unclear. V was cut by 2 bases and J by 6 bases, with 11 bases left in between. This CDR3 contains 14 residues. CDR1 is SEHNR and CDR2 is FQNEAQ in the germline V gene (reference sequence). In nucleotides, the CDR3 is TGTGCCAGCAGCTTAAGGAACAGACCAAACATTCAGTACTTC. Translated, it gives CASSLRNRPNIQYF.

V is TRBV7-8 and J is TRBJ2-6; TRBD1 matches at 11 bases. V was pared by 4 bases and J by 0 bases, with 5 bases of the junction left unmatched. Germline CDR1 SGHVS, CDR2 FQNEAQ. This CDR3 has 18 residues. The DNA of the CDR3 is TGTGCCAGCAGCTCGCCCGGGACAGGGGGCTCTGGGGCCAACGTCCTGACTTTC. As protein: CASSSPGTGGSGANVLTF.

This clonotype has only a few counts. The chain links TRBV9 to TRBJ2-7, with 7 bases lining up with TRBD2. The germline CDR1 and CDR2 sequences are SGDLS and YYNGEE. The CDR3 length is 16 residues. V shed 4 bases and J 2 bases; nucleotides not matched to a gene: 12. In DNA form, the CDR3 reads TGTGCCAGCAGCTTGCCTAGCGGAGAGGGAGCCTACGAGCAGTACTTC. Translated, it gives CASSLPSGEGAYEQYF.

The J gene is TRBJ1-4, the V gene TRBV7-9, with TRBD1 as a possible D gene (5 bases). This CDR3 region has 15 residues. Germline CDR1 and CDR2: SEHNR and FQNEAQ (reference sequence). Trimming took 8 bases from V and 0 from J, leaving 13 bases between them. Here the CDR3 DNA reads TGTGCCAGCGGGGGAAGGGGAGCAACTAATGAAAAACTGTTTTTT. This translates into CASGGRGATNEKLFF.

V usage is TRBV5-1 and J usage is TRBJ1-1; D is possibly TRBD1 (5 bases). Germline V gene lookup returns CDR1 SGHRS and CDR2 YFSETQ. V lost 0 bases to trimming and J lost 5 bases, with 11 bases between them. This CDR3 contains 14 residues. The CDR3 sequence is CASSLENWGTEAFF. The DNA for the CDR3 is TGCGCCAGCAGCTTGGAGAACTGGGGGACTGAAGCTTTCTTT. Full variable domain (missing parts from reference TRBV5-1 and TRBJ1-1): KAGVTQTPRYLIKTRGQQVTLSCSPISGHRSVSWYQQTPGQGLQFLFEYFSETQRNKGNFPGRFSGRQFSNSRSEMNVSTLELGDSALYLCASSLENWGTEAFFGQGTRLTVV.

This clonotype was picked up a small number of times. V and J are TRBV20-1 and TRBJ2-3, with 11 bases matching TRBD2. V lost 1 base, J lost 6 bases, and 21 bases stayed unmatched. The CDR3 has 20 amino acids. The germline CDR1 and CDR2 sequences are DFQATT and SNEGSKA (reference sequence). The chain's CDR3 is CSARVGASGRPSPVLDTQYF. As DNA, the CDR3 is TGCAGTGCTAGAGTGGGGGCTAGCGGGAGGCCATCCCCGGTCTTGGATACGCAGTATTTT.

The chain employs TRBV20-1 and TRBJ1-4; possible D gene TRBD1, 6 bases. Per germline, CDR1 DFQATT and CDR2 SNEGSKA (reference sequence). Trimming shortened V by 5 bases and J by 5 bases, and 12 bases separated the two germline ends. The CDR3 extends over 13 amino acids. CDR3 amino acids: CSAPGQINEKLFF. Written as DNA, the CDR3 is TGCAGTGCTCCCGGACAGATCAATGAAAAACTGTTTTTT.

CDR3 residues: CAAQGVAGANVLTF. For the CDR3, the DNA is TGTGCCGCACAGGGAGTAGCTGGGGCCAACGTCCTGACTTTC. This sequence joins TRBV10-3 and TRBJ2-6, with D perhaps matching TRBD1 (6 bases). The germline gives CDR1 ENHRY, CDR2 SYGVKD. The V end was cut by 11 bases, the J end by 2 bases, with 13 bases between. The CDR3 length is 14 residues.